This T cell receptor (beta chain) was identified in a study of regulatory T cells in long-lasting Graves disease. Libraries of TCR beta came from iRepertoire HTBI primers plus Arm-PCR of CDR3 regions. TCRdb passed the multiplex PCR reads through MiXCR, listing each CDR3 protein once. The sample has almost 350,000 distinct CDR3 sequences; around 20% are singletons. This clonotype was counted many times. The time point here: persistent/refractory GD, antithyroid drugs over 5 years with positive TRAb. RNA extracted from PBMCs served as the sequencing template. The origin of this receptor is a female donor with Graves disease. Sequenced here: peripheral blood mononuclear cells (PBMCs), sampled when the disease was refractory, from a patient treated with antithyroid drugs.

This CDR3 reads CASTPLGRLNTEAFF. CDR3 in DNA: TGTGCCAGCACCCCATTGGGCAGGTTGAACACTGAAGCTTTCTTT. This chain uses TRBV11-3 with TRBJ1-1, with unresolved D. This CDR3 comprises 15 residues. CDR1 and CDR2 from the germline V gene are SGHNT and YENEEA. Trimming shortened V by 7 bases and J by 0 bases, and 15 bases separated the two germline ends.